This T cell receptor (beta chain) derives from a study of shared clonotypes between healthy human individuals. Germline V gene data show CDR1 as GTSNPN and CDR2 as SVGIG (reference sequence). The CDR3 loop spans 13 amino acids. Trimming took 4 bases from V and 1 from J, leaving 10 bases between them. Every subset had its genomic DNA shared out evenly among several immunoSEQ plates. Per the original data handling: Filtering differed for immunoSEQ, which gave only junction sequences without quality scores. Only in-frame clones appear in the TCRdb table, and some are missing; sequencing was by immunoSEQ multiplex PCR. From that table come the V and J calls and clone size; the DNA was used to work out D and trimming. The repertoire consists of 2 million or so clones, with 85% to 95% occurring once and the leading ten covering under 0.15%.

This chain links TRBV30 with TRBJ1-1, with D unclear. The sequence derives from a man between 18 and 29 years old in good health. The sequenced material came from naive CD4+ T cells sorted from blood. Documented subset: CD45RA+ positively selected. The CDR3 here is CAWTVKQNTEAFF. The CDR3 bases are TGTGCCTGGACAGTTAAGCAGAACACTGAAGCTTTCTTT.